This TCR beta chain was identified in a study of CD8 T cells in Susac syndrome. Study findings and constraints: The study recognized that the number of individuals in its TCR sequencing and HLA analysis was relatively small.

Germline lookup yields CDR1 SQVTM and CDR2 ANQGSEA. V lost 5 bases and J lost 3, with 14 bases in between. This CDR3 has 13 amino acids. Reverse transcription used about 0.45 to 1 ug RNA and random hexamers. TCRdb re-analysed the immunoSEQ multiplex PCR reads in MiXCR, keeping a single row per CDR3 protein. This sample has about 150,000 distinct CDR3 sequences, with roughly 94% found just once. This clonotype has a single count. Its antigen is not identified. Sequencing of TCR beta was undertaken in CD8+ and CD4+ T cells derived from blood. This TCR was recovered from a human donor with multiple sclerosis. Source material: CD8+ T cells from PBMCs. The V and J genes are TRBV29-1 and TRBJ2-7; D may be TRBD2 (5 bases). CDR3 bases: TGCAGCGTTCTCACCGGGAAAGACTACGAGCAGTACTTC. Encoded protein: CSVLTGKDYEQYF.